The 17 T cell receptor beta chains reported below all come from one sample, sequenced in a study of OX40 agonist ivuxolimab in advanced cancers. The protocol was immunoSEQ multiplex PCR, while the TCRdb copy is restricted to in-frame clones and leaves out a portion. This repertoire shows tens of thousands of clones, 86% found once; its top ten account for 2%. The sample consisted of CD4+ or CD8+ T cells sorted from blood, taken in a trial of the OX40 agonist ivuxolimab. These receptors came from an adult with an advanced solid tumor such as melanoma, head and neck, liver or kidney cancer.

This chain joins TRBV7-2 and TRBJ2-1, with D maybe TRBD2 (5 bases). With 2 bases removed from V and 3 bases from J, the gap between germline ends came to 11 bases. The CDR3 covers 15 residues. Germline V gives CDR1 SGHTA, CDR2 FQGNSA. The CDR3 is CASSLRAVDYNEQFF. DNA for the CDR3: TGTGCCAGCAGCTTACGAGCGGTCGACTACAATGAGCAGTTCTTC.

The gene calls are TRBV15 and TRBJ1-5, with a tentative D call TRBD1 (5 bases). CDR1 LNHNV and CDR2 YYDKDF come from the germline V gene (reference sequence). Trimming left V 4 bases short and J 3 bases short, with 10 bases between. This CDR3 is 14 amino acids long. The CDR3 nucleotides read TGTGCCACCAGCAAGCAGGGCCACAATCAGCCCCAGCATTTT. Protein product: CATSKQGHNQPQHF.

The DNA of the CDR3 is TGTGCCAGCAGTAGGGCCACAAATCCCTATGGCTACACCTTC. Its translation is CASSRATNPYGYTF. The rearrangement uses TRBV6-1 and TRBJ1-2; D is unclear. V shed 5 bases and J shed 4 bases, with 14 bases lying between them. This CDR3 region has 14 residues. CDR1 and CDR2 (germline): MNHNS, SASEGT.

V is TRBV27 and J is TRBJ1-2; D is uncertain. V lost 2 bases and J lost 2, with 12 bases in between. The CDR3 spans 15 residues. The V gene's germline CDR1 is MNHEY and CDR2 SMNVEV (reference sequence). In DNA form, the CDR3 reads TGTGCCAGCAGTTTAGAGGGCAGAGACAACTATGGCTACACCTTC. Its protein product is CASSLEGRDNYGYTF.

The chain carries TRBV2 and TRBJ1-1, with D perhaps matching TRBD1 (5 bases). This CDR3 region has 14 residues. CDR1 and CDR2 from the germline V gene are SNHLY and FYNNEI. The V end was cut by 4 bases, the J end by 2 bases, with 11 bases between. The CDR3 here is CASSAQGGNTEAFF. CDR3 in DNA: TGTGCCAGCAGTGCCCAGGGAGGAAACACTGAAGCTTTCTTT. Supplemented by reference TRBV2 and TRBJ1-1, the full variable domain reads EPEVTQTPSHQVTQMGQEVILRCVPISNHLYFYWYRQILGQKVEFLVSFYNNEISEKSEIFDDQFSVERPDGSNFTLKIRSTKLEDSAMYFCASSAQGGNTEAFFGQGTRLTVV.

The gene calls are TRBV19 and TRBJ1-1; 8 bases align to TRBD1. The germline V gene has CDR1 LNHDA and CDR2 SQIVND (reference sequence). This CDR3 comprises 12 residues. V shed 9 bases, J shed 1 base, and the junction held 1 base outside the gene matches. The CDR3 here is CARTGANTEAFF. For the CDR3, the DNA is TGTGCCAGGACAGGGGCGAACACTGAAGCTTTCTTT.

This sequence joins TRBV4-1 and TRBJ2-5; TRBD2 might be the D (7 bases). The germline V and J ends were trimmed by 8 bases and 5 bases, with 9 bases remaining between them. Germline V gives CDR1 MGHRA, CDR2 YSYEKL. The CDR3 length is 11 residues. The CDR3 loop reads CASGRGETQYF. Here the CDR3 DNA reads TGCGCCAGCGGGAGGGGGGAGACCCAGTACTTC.

The chain is built from TRBV6-5 and TRBJ2-3, with D perhaps TRBD2 (5 bases). This CDR3 has 16 amino acids. Germline V gene sequence: CDR1 MNHEY, CDR2 SVGAGI. The V gene lost 0 bases and the J gene lost 6 bases, with 16 bases spanning the gap. In nucleotides, the CDR3 is TGTGCCAGCAGTTACTCGAGACCGGGGATGTCGGATACGCAGTATTTT. This codes for CASSYSRPGMSDTQYF.

The V gene is TRBV19, the J gene TRBJ1-2; the D gene is possibly TRBD1 (6 bases). Germline V gene sequence: CDR1 LNHDA, CDR2 SQIVND (reference sequence). The CDR3 contains 16 residues. V was cut by 4 bases and J by 4 bases, with 19 bases left in between. CDR3 in DNA: TGTGCCAGTAGTAGCGAAGGTGGACAGAGAAGCTATGGCTACACCTTC. Its translation: CASSSEGGQRSYGYTF.

The chain joins TRBV11-2 to TRBJ2-4; TRBD1 matches 7 bases. The germline V gene encodes CDR1 SGHAT and CDR2 FQNNGV. This CDR3 has 16 residues. Trimming took 3 bases from V and 6 from J; bases not matched to a gene: 11. CDR3 in amino acids: CASSLDPGQTINIQYF. CDR3 sequence (DNA): TGTGCCAGCAGCTTGGATCCGGGACAGACTATAAACATTCAGTACTTC.

V is TRBV30 and J is TRBJ1-6; 8 bases fit TRBD1. This CDR3 comprises 15 residues. V shed 2 bases, J shed 7 bases, and the junction held 7 bases outside the gene matches. From germline, CDR1 is GTSNPN and CDR2 SVGIG (reference sequence). The CDR3 DNA follows: TGTGCCTGGAGTCACATGACAGGGGAGAATTCACCCCTCCACTTT. Translating gives CAWSHMTGENSPLHF.

The sample holds a few counts of this clone. The V call is TRBV7-7, the J call TRBJ1-1; the D is unclear. CDR1 SSHAT and CDR2 FNYEAQ come from the germline V gene (reference sequence). The germline V and J ends were trimmed by 1 base and 0 bases, with 3 bases remaining between them. The CDR3 has 13 residues. The CDR3 sequence: CASSLDLNTEAFF. The CDR3 nucleotides read TGTGCCAGCAGCTTAGACCTGAACACTGAAGCTTTCTTT.

This chain joins TRBV6-1 and TRBJ2-5; weak D call: TRBD2 (6 bases). The CDR3 is 13 residues long. From germline, CDR1 is MNHNS and CDR2 SASEGT. V dropped 5 bases and J dropped 1 base, with 8 bases sitting between them. The CDR3 sequence: CASSWGLQETQYF. CDR3 nucleotide sequence: TGTGCCAGCAGTTGGGGACTCCAAGAGACCCAGTACTTC.

This clone was detected a few times. CDR3 region: CASSPHRVGAKNIQYF. The CDR3 region has the DNA TGTGCCAGCAGCCCGCACCGTGTTGGGGCCAAAAACATTCAGTACTTC. The chain has TRBV7-8 and TRBJ2-4; D uncertain. V lost 5 bases to trimming and J lost 1 base, with 15 bases between them. This CDR3 is built from 16 residues. Looked up from germline, CDR1 is SGHVS and CDR2 is FQNEAQ.

The chain recombines TRBV5-5 with TRBJ1-5; D gene unclear. This CDR3 contains 14 residues. Trimming took off 0 bases at V and 8 bases at J, with 12 bases between the two ends. The V gene's germline CDR1 is SGHKS and CDR2 YYEKEE (reference sequence). CDR3: CASSLGPIGEPQHF. The CDR3 DNA reads as TGTGCCAGCAGCTTGGGTCCCATCGGGGAGCCCCAGCATTTT.

This chain links TRBV5-1 with TRBJ2-3; TRBD2 matches 11 bases. This CDR3 comprises 15 residues. Germline V lookup: CDR1 SGHRS, CDR2 YFSETQ. V lost 5 bases and J lost 6; bases outside the gene matches: 8. This CDR3 is CASRFVAGGPDTQYF. In nucleotides, the CDR3 is TGCGCCAGCAGGTTTGTAGCGGGGGGGCCGGATACGCAGTATTTT.

J is TRBJ1-2 and V is TRBV5-6; the D gene is possibly TRBD1 (5 bases). The CDR3 runs to 11 residues. Germline V lookup: CDR1 SGHDT, CDR2 YYEEEE. V gave up 4 bases and J gave up 7 bases, with 8 bases separating them. The CDR3 reads CASSAGGGYTF. CDR3 DNA: TGTGCCAGCAGCGCGGGGGGTGGCTACACCTTC.